The T cell receptor (beta chain) described here comes from a study of shared clonotypes between healthy human individuals. Whole-study context: A couple of female and a few male donors aged 18 to 49 were enrolled. Study conclusions and caveats: A reduction in generation probabilities was seen for non-shared clonotypes relative to those shared by all four donors. Deeper or shallower sequencing was expected to change how clonotypes are shared among donors.

V lost 8 bases and J lost 4; bases outside the gene matches: 13. The CDR3 is 16 residues long. The germline V gene has CDR1 SGHDN and CDR2 FVKESK. For this clone: Its target is not known.

In the naive CD8 group, cells lacked CD45RO and were positively selected for CCR7, so terminally differentiated effector memory CD45RA+ cells were left out. It was 150 to 250 ng DNA, about 30,000 T cell genomes, that sorted-subset replicate PCRs used. The protocol was immunoSEQ multiplex PCR, while the TCRdb copy is restricted to in-frame clones and leaves out a portion. The data show 800,000 to 950,000 clones, around 96% seen once. The rearrangement joins TRBV14 to TRBJ2-1; 8 nucleotides agree with TRBD2. The sequenced sample was naive CD8+ T cells sorted from blood. The receptor was derived from a man aged 25 to 40 in good health. The CDR3 spells CASQPRERGHYNEQFF. In DNA, the CDR3 is TGTGCCAGCCAGCCAAGGGAGCGGGGGCATTACAATGAGCAGTTCTTC.